Here is one T cell receptor (beta chain) with its context. Profiled with immunoSEQ multiplex PCR; TCRdb holds only in-frame clones, not every one. The sample carries 2,500,000 or so clones, roughly 92% recorded once. These data belong to a study of shared clonotypes between healthy human individuals. This CDR3 contains 15 residues. The germline CDR1 and CDR2 sequences are SGDLS and YYNGEE. V lost 6 bases to trimming and J lost 4 bases; unmatched junction nucleotides: 10. The sample was naive CD4+ T cells from PBMCs. This sample's subset: CD45RA+ positively selected. The receptor comes from a young man in good health. Some clones in this sample may be carry-over from other donors' samples. The J gene is TRBJ2-5, the V gene TRBV9; 9 nucleotides agree with TRBD2. Here the CDR3 reads CASTQQALAGETQYF. In nucleotides, the CDR3 is TGTGCCAGCACCCAACAGGCACTAGCGGGAGAGACCCAGTACTTC. The complete variable domain, with remaining parts taken from reference TRBV9 and TRBJ2-5, reads DSGVTQTPKHLITATGQRVTLRCSPRSGDLSVYWYQQSLDQGLQFLIQYYNGEERAKGNILERFSAQQFPDLHSELNLSSLELGDSALYFCASTQQALAGETQYFGPGTRLLVL.